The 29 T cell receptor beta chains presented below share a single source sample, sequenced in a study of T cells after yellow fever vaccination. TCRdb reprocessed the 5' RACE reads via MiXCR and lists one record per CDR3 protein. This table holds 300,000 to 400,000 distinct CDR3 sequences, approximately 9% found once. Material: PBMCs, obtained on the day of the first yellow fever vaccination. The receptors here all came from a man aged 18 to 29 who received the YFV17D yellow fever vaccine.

The CDR3 here is CSARDWGGGAFSETQYF. In nucleotides, the CDR3 is TGCAGTGCTAGAGATTGGGGCGGGGGGGCTTTCTCAGAGACCCAGTACTTC. J is TRBJ2-5 and V is TRBV20-1, with 9 bases that match TRBD2. There are 17 residues in the CDR3. J gave up 4 bases and V 0 bases, and 12 bases lay outside the gene matches. Germline V CDR1 and CDR2: DFQATT, SNEGSKA (reference sequence).

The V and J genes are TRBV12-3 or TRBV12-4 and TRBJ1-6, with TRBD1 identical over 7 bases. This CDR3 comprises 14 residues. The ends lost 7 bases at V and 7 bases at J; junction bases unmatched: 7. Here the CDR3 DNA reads TGTGCCAGCACCTTGGTAGGGGGCAATTCACCCCTCCACTTT. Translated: CASTLVGGNSPLHF.

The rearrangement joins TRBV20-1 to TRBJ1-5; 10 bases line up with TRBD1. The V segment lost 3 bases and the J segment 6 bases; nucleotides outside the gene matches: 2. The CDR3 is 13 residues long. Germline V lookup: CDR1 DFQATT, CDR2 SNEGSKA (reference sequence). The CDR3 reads CSASGTGVQPQHF. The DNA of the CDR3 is TGCAGTGCTAGTGGGACAGGGGTTCAGCCCCAGCATTTT.

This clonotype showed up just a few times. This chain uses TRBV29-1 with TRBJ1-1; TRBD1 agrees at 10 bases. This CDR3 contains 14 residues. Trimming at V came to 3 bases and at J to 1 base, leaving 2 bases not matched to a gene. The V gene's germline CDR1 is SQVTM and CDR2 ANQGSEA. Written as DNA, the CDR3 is TGCAGCGTTGAGGGGACAGGGGCGAACACTGAAGCTTTCTTT. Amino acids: CSVEGTGANTEAFF.

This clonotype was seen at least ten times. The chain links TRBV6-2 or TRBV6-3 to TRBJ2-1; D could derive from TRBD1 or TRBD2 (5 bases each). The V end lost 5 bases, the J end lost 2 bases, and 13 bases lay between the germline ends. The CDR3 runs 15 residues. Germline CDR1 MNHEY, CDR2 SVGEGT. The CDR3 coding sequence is TGTGCCAGCAGTCCCTGGGACGTGGCCTACAATGAGCAGTTCTTC. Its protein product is CASSPWDVAYNEQFF.

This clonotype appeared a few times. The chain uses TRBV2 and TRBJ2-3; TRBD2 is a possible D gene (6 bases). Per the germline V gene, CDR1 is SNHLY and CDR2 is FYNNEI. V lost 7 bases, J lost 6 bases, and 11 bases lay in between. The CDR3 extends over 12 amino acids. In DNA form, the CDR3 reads TGTGCCAGCATCGGTGGGGGGGATACGCAGTATTTT. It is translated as CASIGGGDTQYF. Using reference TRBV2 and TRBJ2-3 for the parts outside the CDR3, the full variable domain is EPEVTQTPSHQVTQMGQEVILRCVPISNHLYFYWYRQILGQKVEFLVSFYNNEISEKSEIFDDQFSVERPDGSNFTLKIRSTKLEDSAMYFCASIGGGDTQYFGPGTRLTVL.

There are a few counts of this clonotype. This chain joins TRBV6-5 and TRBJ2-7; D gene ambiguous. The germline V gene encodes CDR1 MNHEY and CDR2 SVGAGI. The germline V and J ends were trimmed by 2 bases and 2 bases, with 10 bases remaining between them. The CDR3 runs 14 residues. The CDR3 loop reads CASSYRTVAYEQYF. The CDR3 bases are TGTGCCAGCAGTTACCGGACGGTCGCCTACGAGCAGTACTTC.

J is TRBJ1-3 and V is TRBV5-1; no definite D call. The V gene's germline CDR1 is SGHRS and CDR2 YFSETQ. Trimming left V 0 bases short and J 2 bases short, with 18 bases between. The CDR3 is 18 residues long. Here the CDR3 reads CASSLDSQAARPGNTIYF. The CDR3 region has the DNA TGCGCCAGCAGCTTGGATTCTCAGGCCGCCCGTCCTGGAAACACCATATATTTT.

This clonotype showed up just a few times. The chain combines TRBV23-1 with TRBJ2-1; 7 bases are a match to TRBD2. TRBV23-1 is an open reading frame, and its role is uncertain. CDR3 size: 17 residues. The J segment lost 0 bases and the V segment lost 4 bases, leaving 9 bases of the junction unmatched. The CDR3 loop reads CASSPPTRGSSYNEQFF. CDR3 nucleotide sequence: TGCGCCAGCAGTCCGCCTACGCGGGGGAGCTCCTACAATGAGCAGTTCTTC.

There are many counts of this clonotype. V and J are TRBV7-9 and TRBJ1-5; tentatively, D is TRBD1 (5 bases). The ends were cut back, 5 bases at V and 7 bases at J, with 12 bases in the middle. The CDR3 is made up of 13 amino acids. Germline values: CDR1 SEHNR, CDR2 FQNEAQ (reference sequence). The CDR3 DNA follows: TGTGCCAGCAGCCCAAGGCGGGGGCAGCCCCAGCATTTT. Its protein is CASSPRRGQPQHF.

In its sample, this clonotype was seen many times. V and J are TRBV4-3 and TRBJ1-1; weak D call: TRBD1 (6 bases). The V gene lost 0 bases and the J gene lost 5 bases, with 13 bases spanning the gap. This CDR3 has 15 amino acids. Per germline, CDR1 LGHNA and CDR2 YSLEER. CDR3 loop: CASSQDIGQGTEAFF. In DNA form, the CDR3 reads TGCGCCAGCAGCCAAGATATCGGGCAGGGGACTGAAGCTTTCTTT.

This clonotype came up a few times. DNA of the CDR3: TGTGCCAGCAGCTTGGACAGGGAAGGGCCCTATGGCTACACCTTC. This gives the protein CASSLDREGPYGYTF. The chain carries TRBV7-6 and TRBJ1-2, with 8 bases matching TRBD1. The germline gives CDR1 SGHVS, CDR2 FNYEAQ. The V segment lost 3 bases and the J segment 4 bases; nucleotides outside the gene matches: 7. This CDR3 has 15 amino acids.

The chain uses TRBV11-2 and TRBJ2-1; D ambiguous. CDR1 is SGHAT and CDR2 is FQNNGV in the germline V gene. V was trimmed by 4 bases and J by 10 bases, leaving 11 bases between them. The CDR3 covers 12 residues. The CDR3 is CASSSLRREQFF. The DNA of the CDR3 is TGTGCCAGCAGCTCACTAAGACGAGAGCAGTTCTTC.

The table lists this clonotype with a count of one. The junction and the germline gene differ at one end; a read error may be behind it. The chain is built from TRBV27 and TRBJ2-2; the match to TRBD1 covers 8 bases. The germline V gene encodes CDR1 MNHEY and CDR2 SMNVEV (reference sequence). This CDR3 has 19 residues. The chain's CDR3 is CASSPHRGSRRMNTRELFF. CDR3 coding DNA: TGTGCCAGCAGTCCCCACAGGGGGTCCCGGAGGATGAACACCAGGGAGCTGTTTTTT.

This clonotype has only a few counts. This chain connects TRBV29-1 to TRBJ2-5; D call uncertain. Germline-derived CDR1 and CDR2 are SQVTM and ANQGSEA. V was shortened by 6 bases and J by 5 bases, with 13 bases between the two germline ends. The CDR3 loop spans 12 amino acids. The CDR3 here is CSVLTPRETQYF. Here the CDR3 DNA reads TGCAGCGTCCTGACTCCGCGGGAGACCCAGTACTTC.

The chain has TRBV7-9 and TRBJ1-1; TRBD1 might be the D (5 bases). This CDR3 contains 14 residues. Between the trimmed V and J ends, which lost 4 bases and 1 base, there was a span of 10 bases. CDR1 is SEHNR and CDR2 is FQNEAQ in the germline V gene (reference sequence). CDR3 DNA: TGTGCCAGCAGCTCCCGACAGTCGAACACTGAAGCTTTCTTT. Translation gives CASSSRQSNTEAFF.

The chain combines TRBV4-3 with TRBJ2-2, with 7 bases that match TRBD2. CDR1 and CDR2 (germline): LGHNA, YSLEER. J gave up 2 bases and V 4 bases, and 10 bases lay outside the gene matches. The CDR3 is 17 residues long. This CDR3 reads CASSRFSGGLNTGELFF. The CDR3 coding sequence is TGCGCCAGCAGCCGTTTTTCGGGGGGACTAAACACCGGGGAGCTGTTTTTT.

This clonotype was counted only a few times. CDR3: CASTSGSPTLHF. The CDR3 DNA sequence: TGTGCCAGCACCTCCGGGTCCCCAACCCTCCACTTT. This chain links TRBV12-3 or TRBV12-4 with TRBJ1-6; D gene uncertain. The germline V and J ends were trimmed by 7 bases and 14 bases, with 15 bases remaining between them. The CDR3 length is 12 residues.

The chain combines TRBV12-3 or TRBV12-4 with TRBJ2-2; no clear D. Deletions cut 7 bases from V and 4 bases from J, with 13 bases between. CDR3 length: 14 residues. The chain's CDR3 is CASTLQRSTGELFF. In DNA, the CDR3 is TGTGCCAGCACCCTTCAGCGTAGCACCGGGGAGCTGTTTTTT.

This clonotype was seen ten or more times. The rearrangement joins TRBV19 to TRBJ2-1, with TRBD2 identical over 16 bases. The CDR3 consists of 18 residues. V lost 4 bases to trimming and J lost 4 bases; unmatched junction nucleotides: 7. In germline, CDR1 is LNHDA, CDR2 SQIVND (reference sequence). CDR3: CASSRGTSGGAPYNEQFF. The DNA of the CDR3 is TGTGCCAGTAGTAGGGGGACTAGCGGGGGGGCTCCATACAATGAGCAGTTCTTC.

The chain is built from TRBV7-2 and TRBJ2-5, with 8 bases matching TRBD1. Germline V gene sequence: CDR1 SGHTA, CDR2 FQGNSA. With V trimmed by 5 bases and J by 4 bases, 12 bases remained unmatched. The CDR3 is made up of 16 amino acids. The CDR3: CASSPPPGQELETQYF. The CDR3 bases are TGTGCCAGCAGCCCACCCCCGGGACAGGAGCTAGAGACCCAGTACTTC.

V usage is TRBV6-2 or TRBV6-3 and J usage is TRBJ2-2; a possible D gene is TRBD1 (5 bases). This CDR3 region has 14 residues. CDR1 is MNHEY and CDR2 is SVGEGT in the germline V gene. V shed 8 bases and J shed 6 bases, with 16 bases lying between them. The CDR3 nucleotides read TGTGCCAGCGACTTAGGGGCCCTGGCCGGGGAGCTGTTTTTT. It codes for CASDLGALAGELFF.

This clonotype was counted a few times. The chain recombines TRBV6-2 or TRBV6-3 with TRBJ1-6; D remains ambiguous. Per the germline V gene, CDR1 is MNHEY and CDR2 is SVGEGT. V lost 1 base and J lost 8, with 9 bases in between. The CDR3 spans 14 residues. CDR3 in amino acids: CASSYYGRDSPLHF. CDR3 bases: TGTGCCAGCAGTTACTACGGGAGGGATTCACCCCTCCACTTT.

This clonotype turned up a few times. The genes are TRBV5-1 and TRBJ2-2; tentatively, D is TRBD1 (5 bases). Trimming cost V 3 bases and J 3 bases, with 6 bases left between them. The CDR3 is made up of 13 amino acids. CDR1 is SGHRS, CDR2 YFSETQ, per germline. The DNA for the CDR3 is TGCGCCAGCAGCTCCAGGGACACCGGGGAGCTGTTTTTT. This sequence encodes CASSSRDTGELFF.

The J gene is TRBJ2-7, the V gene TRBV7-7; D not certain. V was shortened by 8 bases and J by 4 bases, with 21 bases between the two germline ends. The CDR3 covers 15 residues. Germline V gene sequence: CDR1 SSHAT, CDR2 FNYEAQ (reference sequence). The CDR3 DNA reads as TGTGCCAGCCAGACCACCCTACTTTTTTTTTACGAGCAGTACTTC. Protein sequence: CASQTTLLFFYEQYF.

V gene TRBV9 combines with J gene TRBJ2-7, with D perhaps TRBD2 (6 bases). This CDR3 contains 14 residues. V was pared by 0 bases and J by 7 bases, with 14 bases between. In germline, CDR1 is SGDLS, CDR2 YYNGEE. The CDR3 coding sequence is TGTGCCAGCAGCGTAGCGGCGGGGACGCAGGAGCAGTACTTC. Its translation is CASSVAAGTQEQYF.

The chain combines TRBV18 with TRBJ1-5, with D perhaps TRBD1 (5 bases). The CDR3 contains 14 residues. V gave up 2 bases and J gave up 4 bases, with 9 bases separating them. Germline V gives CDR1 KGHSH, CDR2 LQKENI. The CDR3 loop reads CASSPWGGNQPQHF. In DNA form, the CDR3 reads TGTGCCAGCTCACCATGGGGGGGAAATCAGCCCCAGCATTTT.

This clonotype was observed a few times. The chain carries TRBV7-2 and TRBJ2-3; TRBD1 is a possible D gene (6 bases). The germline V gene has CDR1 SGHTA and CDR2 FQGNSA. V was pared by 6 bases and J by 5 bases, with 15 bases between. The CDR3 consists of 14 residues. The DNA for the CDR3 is TGTGCCAGCAGGCCCCCAGGGGCGATAGATACGCAGTATTTT. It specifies CASRPPGAIDTQYF.

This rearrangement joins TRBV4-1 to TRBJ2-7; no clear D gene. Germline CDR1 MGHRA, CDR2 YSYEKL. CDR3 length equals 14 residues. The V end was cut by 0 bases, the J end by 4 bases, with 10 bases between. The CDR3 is CASSQDGSRYEQYF. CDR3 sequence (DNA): TGCGCCAGCAGCCAAGACGGCAGTCGATACGAGCAGTACTTC.